The next 2 T cell receptor beta chains were all read from a single sample in a study of blood T cell repertoires in COVID-19. Generated by immunoSEQ multiplex PCR, the TCRdb table keeps only in-frame clones and is missing some. The sample includes about 130,000 clones, 84% of them seen just once. Source material: peripheral blood. Receptors originate from a human donor in a cohort sampled during active COVID-19.

The gene calls are TRBV19 and TRBJ1-5; TRBD1 is a possible D gene (6 bases). CDR1 is LNHDA, CDR2 SQIVND, per germline (reference sequence). The ends were cut back, 6 bases at V and 6 bases at J, with 15 bases in the middle. The CDR3 is made up of 14 amino acids. CDR3 sequence: CASRLQGWGQPQHF. The CDR3 coding sequence is TGTGCCAGTAGACTACAGGGCTGGGGTCAGCCCCAGCATTTT.

This clone was observed once. The V call is TRBV6-5, the J call TRBJ2-1; a possible D gene is TRBD2 (7 bases). The V end lost 0 bases, the J end lost 4 bases, and 13 bases lay between the germline ends. CDR1 and CDR2 (germline): MNHEY, SVGAGI. The CDR3 extends over 16 amino acids. For the CDR3, the DNA is TGTGCCAGCAGTTACTCGAGGGGAGGGGGGTACAATGAGCAGTTCTTC. Translating gives CASSYSRGGGYNEQFF.